These 15 T cell receptor beta chains came from one sample sequenced in a study of T cell repertoires in cytomegalovirus infection. Using its own MiXCR run on the reads, TCRdb lists one record per CDR3 protein. The repertoire includes approximately 990,000 distinct CDR3 sequences, around a third of them detected once, and roughly 13% sits in the top ten. These TCRs' antigens remain unknown. The source material was cultured CD8+ T cells from PBMCs, sampled from culture after CMV antigen stimulation. The receptors were gathered from a human donor in good health (CMV status not recorded). Some clones in this sample may be carry-over from other donors' samples.

J is TRBJ2-1 and V is TRBV29-1; a possible D gene is TRBD1 (5 bases). This CDR3 has 16 amino acids. Germline loops: CDR1 SQVTM, CDR2 ANQGSEA. With 3 bases removed from V and 0 bases from J, the gap between germline ends came to 15 bases. Here the CDR3 DNA reads TGCAGCGTTGAGCCCCCTAGGGGCAGCTCCTACAATGAGCAGTTCTTC. It yields the protein CSVEPPRGSSYNEQFF.

This clonotype was detected a few times. The genes are TRBV12-5 and TRBJ2-5, with 7 bases matching TRBD1. The CDR3 spans 16 residues. Germline loops: CDR1 LGHNT, CDR2 FRNRAP. V lost 4 bases and J lost 0; bases outside the gene matches: 8. The CDR3 nucleotides read TGTGCTAGTGGTTGGGGACAGAGCAAGTACCAAGAGACCCAGTACTTC. It specifies CASGWGQSKYQETQYF.

Only a few counts were recorded for this clonotype. The J gene is TRBJ1-3, the V gene TRBV7-9, with D possibly being TRBD1 (6 bases). CDR3 size: 14 residues. V was shortened by 6 bases and J by 2 bases, with 11 bases between the two germline ends. In germline, CDR1 is SEHNR, CDR2 FQNEAQ (reference sequence). CDR3 amino acids: CASRLQGTGNTIYF. CDR3 coding DNA: TGTGCCAGCAGGCTACAGGGTACTGGAAACACCATATATTTT. The full variable domain, rest sourced from reference TRBV7-9 and TRBJ1-3, is DTGVSQNPRHKITKRGQNVTFRCDPISEHNRLYWYRQTLGQGPEFLTYFQNEAQLEKSRLLSDRFSAERPKGSFSTLEIQRTEQGDSAMYLCASRLQGTGNTIYFGEGSWLTVV.

This clonotype was observed many times. This chain connects TRBV7-8 to TRBJ1-3; D possibly corresponds to TRBD1 (5 bases). Germline V CDR1 and CDR2: SGHVS, FQNEAQ. The V gene lost 5 bases and the J gene lost 0 bases, with 8 bases spanning the gap. This CDR3 is built from 14 residues. CDR3 amino acids: CASSQTGSGNTIYF. CDR3 in DNA: TGTGCCAGCAGCCAAACAGGCTCTGGAAACACCATATATTTT.

The chain recombines TRBV7-8 with TRBJ2-3; 8 positions agree with TRBD2. With 5 bases clipped from V and 6 bases from J, the junction kept 16 bases outside the gene matches. The CDR3 runs to 17 residues. The germline CDR1 and CDR2 sequences are SGHVS and FQNEAQ. CDR3: CASSPRTSQFRPDTQYF. The CDR3 bases are TGTGCCAGCAGCCCCCGGACTAGCCAATTTCGGCCCGATACGCAGTATTTT.

This clonotype has just a few counts. This sequence joins TRBV6-2 or TRBV6-3 and TRBJ2-1; the D gene is possibly TRBD2 (5 bases). Per germline, CDR1 MNHEY and CDR2 SVGEGT. This CDR3 spans 18 amino acids. Trimming left V 6 bases short and J 0 bases short, with 21 bases between. This CDR3 reads CASSYTFRGISSYNEQFF. In DNA form, the CDR3 reads TGTGCCAGCAGCTATACTTTTCGGGGAATAAGCTCCTACAATGAGCAGTTCTTC.

This clonotype showed up just a few times. The CDR3 DNA sequence: TGTGCCAGCGGGCGGATAGGCGGGACCTACGAGCAGTACTTC. Translating it yields CASGRIGGTYEQYF. The chain has TRBV27 and TRBJ2-7; a possible D gene is TRBD2 (6 bases). Germline assignment: CDR1 MNHEY and CDR2 SMNVEV (reference sequence). Trimming stripped 8 bases from V and 2 bases from J, with 16 bases between. The CDR3 is 14 residues long.

CDR3 DNA sequence: TGTGCCAGTAAAAATGAAGGGGGCGGATTGAACACTGAAGCTTTCTTT. Its protein is CASKNEGGGLNTEAFF. The chain recombines TRBV19 with TRBJ1-1; 7 bases line up with TRBD1. The CDR3 loop spans 16 amino acids. Germline V lookup: CDR1 LNHDA, CDR2 SQIVND (reference sequence). V shed 7 bases and J 0 bases; nucleotides not matched to a gene: 11.

J is TRBJ1-1 and V is TRBV18, with D possibly being TRBD1 (5 bases). The germline CDR1 and CDR2 sequences are KGHSH and LQKENI. This CDR3 spans 15 amino acids. Trimming shortened V by 3 bases and J by 6 bases, and 17 bases separated the two germline ends. In DNA form, the CDR3 reads TGTGCCAGCTCACCGAATATGCAGGGAAACCCTGAAGCTTTCTTT. This translates into CASSPNMQGNPEAFF. The entire variable domain, with the rest obtained from reference TRBV18 and TRBJ1-1, is as follows: NAGVMQNPRHLVRRRGQEARLRCSPMKGHSHVYWYRQLPEEGLKFMVYLQKENIIDESGMPKERFSAEFPKEGPSILRIQQVVRGDSAAYFCASSPNMQGNPEAFFGQGTRLTVV.

The J gene is TRBJ1-2, the V gene TRBV6-1; 8 nucleotides line up with TRBD1. CDR3 length: 15 residues. The germline V gene encodes CDR1 MNHNS and CDR2 SASEGT. After removal of 5 bases from V and 5 bases from J, the junction contained 10 bases not matched to a gene. The CDR3 bases are TGTGCCAGCAGTAATCCGGGACAGGAGGGATATGGCTACACCTTC. It is translated as CASSNPGQEGYGYTF.

The gene calls are TRBV6-1 and TRBJ1-1; D gene unclear. CDR1 is MNHNS and CDR2 is SASEGT in the germline V gene. CDR3 length equals 12 residues. Deletions cut 4 bases from V and 8 bases from J, with 11 bases between. CDR3 sequence reads: CASSAPGVEAFF. The CDR3 DNA reads as TGTGCCAGCAGTGCCCCCGGGGTGGAAGCTTTCTTT.

This clonotype has more than one count but fewer than ten. The rearrangement links TRBV6-1 to TRBJ1-4; D is ambiguous. The CDR3 is made up of 13 amino acids. CDR1 and CDR2 from the germline V gene are MNHNS and SASEGT. The ends were cut back, 5 bases at V and 8 bases at J, with 12 bases in the middle. The CDR3 loop is CASSLDTREKLFF. CDR3 DNA sequence: TGTGCCAGCAGTCTAGACACTCGAGAAAAACTGTTTTTT.

This clonotype was observed a handful of times. The V call is TRBV6-2 or TRBV6-3, the J call TRBJ2-3; D is ambiguous. Trimming removed 8 bases at V and 6 bases at J, with 12 bases between. CDR1 and CDR2 from the germline V gene are MNHEY and SVGEGT. This CDR3 region has 12 residues. The CDR3 reads CASRAPRDTQYF. The CDR3, as DNA: TGTGCCAGCCGGGCCCCGCGGGATACGCAGTATTTT.

This clonotype was recorded many times. The chain links TRBV6-2 or TRBV6-3 to TRBJ2-2; D not resolved. The CDR3 sequence is 12 residues long. Germline values: CDR1 MNHEY, CDR2 SVGEGT. V was trimmed by 2 bases and J by 3 bases, leaving 1 base between them. This CDR3 reads CASSYDTGELFF. In nucleotides, the CDR3 is TGTGCCAGCAGTTACGACACCGGGGAGCTGTTTTTT.

This clonotype was observed a single time. Given a much more abundant clone one base away, this may be a read error. The chain employs TRBV7-6 and TRBJ2-1, with 10 bases lining up with TRBD2. Looked up from germline, CDR1 is SGHVS and CDR2 is FNYEAQ. This CDR3 contains 17 residues. Unmatched junction bases numbered 13, after V lost 5 bases and J lost 6 bases. The CDR3 loop reads CASSRASGSRRGNEQFF. Written as DNA, the CDR3 is TGTGCCAGCAGCCGGGCTAGCGGGAGCAGGAGAGGCAATGAGCAGTTCTTC.